The entry below describes one TCR beta chain. Its antigen is currently not known. Per-base quality was not reported, and no clone a single base away is much larger than it. This sample was included in a study of blood T cell repertoires in COVID-19 (dated by TCRdb to the early 2020s). General notes on the study: Samples covering the acute and convalescent phases of COVID-19 were provided by collaborators in the United States, Italy and Spain. The material from the prospective study consisted of cDNA or gDNA derived from T cells, B-cell-depleted T cells, or PBMCs. The dataset comprised deeply sampled blood TCRbeta repertoires from subjects exposed to, actively infected with, or recovered from COVID-19. A freely available public database, intended as a resource for researchers studying the immune response to SARS-CoV-2, is where the repertoires were released. The samples were drawn from the first 160 participants of the ongoing ImmuneRACE study and from some 1,300 subjects provided by 6 global collaborators. A de-identified subject ID, COVID-19 status, age in years and sex were almost always included in the sample metadata. Where HLA class I and class II types were available, the types were taken from metadata supplied by the sample provider, not from assay-based typing. On the study overall, not on this receptor specifically: The amount of clinical and demographic metadata varied by source and participant and was provided uncurated.

Another Seattle source contributed samples from volunteer blood donors who had recovered from COVID-19. The collaborating institutions used their own protocols to collect whole blood in K2EDTA tubes. For TCRbeta analysis, collaborator samples were shipped as frozen whole blood, as isolated PBMCs, or as DNA extracted from either sample type. The immunoSEQ Assay, a bias-controlled multiplex PCR, was used to amplify TCRbeta CDR3 regions from genomic DNA. The paper's data handling went like this. The number of nucleated cells in each sample was estimated from the amplification of reference gene primers within the assay. Sequence reads were collapsed and filtered to measure the absolute abundance of every unique TCRbeta CDR3 rearrangement. For each sample, productive Simpson clonality was calculated as the square root of Simpson's diversity index over productive rearrangements. TCRdb mirrors the immuneACCESS table, restricted to in-frame sequences. Some clones are absent from its copies; in checked studies, under half trace to an unresolved V gene, and the reason for the others is unknown. The D gene and trimming were derived from the DNA, and the V and J assignments and clone size from that table. This sample has under 300,000 clones in its table, and around four fifths of those were observed once. Around 2% of the sample belongs to the ten largest clones.

The CDR3 holds 14 amino acids from the cysteine to the phenylalanine. CDR3 DNA only is kept here, 42 bases in frame from base 1. From a lookup of the germline V gene, CDR1 and CDR2 are MGHRA and YSYEKL. V gives up 4 bases and J gives up 3 bases, and the segment between their germline ends measures 12 bases. Sequencing was carried out using peripheral blood. This clonotype originated in a man in his thirties or forties who had recovered from COVID-19. This receptor chain uses TRBV4-1 and TRBJ1-1, and TRBD1 may be the D gene, going by 5 matching bases. CDR3 loop: CASSRTPQHTEAFF. The DNA sequence reads TGCGCCAGCAGCCGGACACCACAGCACACTGAAGCTTTCTTT.